Listed here are 8 T cell receptor beta chains from one sample, sequenced in a study of T cell changes during pregnancy in multiple sclerosis. Clones were sequenced by immunoSEQ multiplex PCR, and TCRdb holds only the in-frame ones, with some missing. This sample has about 77,000 clones; around 89% occur once, and the top ten carry under 2.5%. Sequenced here: peripheral blood, sampled before pregnancy. Receptors originate from a female donor with multiple sclerosis, enrolled in a pregnancy study.

V usage is TRBV5-5 and J usage is TRBJ1-4; TRBD1 might be the D (5 bases). V dropped 4 bases and J dropped 7 bases, with 14 bases sitting between them. Germline V CDR1 and CDR2: SGHKS, YYEKEE (reference sequence). This CDR3 contains 14 residues. As DNA, the CDR3 is TGTGCCAGCAGCCCGGGGGGTAGGTCTGAAAAACTGTTTTTT. Protein sequence: CASSPGGRSEKLFF.

V and J are TRBV7-9 and TRBJ1-6; D might be TRBD1 (6 bases). CDR3 size: 17 residues. V lost 5 bases to trimming and J lost 4 bases, with 18 bases between them. The germline V gene has CDR1 SEHNR and CDR2 FQNEAQ (reference sequence). CDR3 loop: CASSTGQTSLYNSPLHF. Written as DNA, the CDR3 is TGTGCCAGCAGCACCGGACAGACTTCTTTGTATAATTCACCCCTCCACTTT.

The gene calls are TRBV6-5 and TRBJ2-3; no clear D. CDR3 length: 14 residues. V was cut by 6 bases and J by 0 bases, with 10 bases left in between. CDR1 and CDR2 from the germline V gene are MNHEY and SVGAGI. The CDR3 coding sequence is TGTGCCAGCAGCCTCGGGTTTAGCACAGATACGCAGTATTTT. Residues: CASSLGFSTDTQYF.

This clone was found once. The gene calls are TRBV5-4 and TRBJ1-6; 9 bases match TRBD1. This CDR3 region has 16 residues. Germline V lookup: CDR1 SGHNT, CDR2 YYREEE (reference sequence). V lost 0 bases, J lost 7 bases, and 5 bases stayed unmatched. The CDR3 is CASSLDTGTGNSPLHF. CDR3 nucleotides: TGTGCCAGCAGCTTGGATACCGGGACAGGGAATTCACCCCTCCACTTT.

The V call is TRBV13, the J call TRBJ1-5, with a possible D match to TRBD1 (6 bases). Trimming removed 7 bases at V and 6 bases at J, with 22 bases between. CDR3 length: 16 residues. Germline V gene data show CDR1 as PRHDT and CDR2 as FYEKMQ (reference sequence). The CDR3 region has the DNA TGTGCCAGCATGCGGAGCTGGGGGGGCGCCGGTCAGCCCCAGCATTTT. It codes for CASMRSWGGAGQPQHF.

V usage is TRBV6-5 and J usage is TRBJ1-2; D might be TRBD1 (5 bases). Germline loops: CDR1 MNHEY, CDR2 SVGAGI. V lost 4 bases, J lost 4 bases, and 13 bases lay in between. This CDR3 has 14 amino acids. The CDR3 DNA sequence: TGTGCCAGCAGTTTTGGGGGGGGTCTCTATGGCTACACCTTC. Its protein product is CASSFGGGLYGYTF.

Only one count was recorded for this clone. This chain connects TRBV9 to TRBJ1-2, with 9 bases that match TRBD1. Germline lookup yields CDR1 SGDLS and CDR2 YYNGEE. The CDR3 runs 16 residues. Germline trimming cut 2 bases from V and 8 bases from J; bases unmatched to any gene: 13. CDR3 protein: CASSVRGDRVPEGYTF. CDR3 DNA sequence: TGTGCCAGCAGCGTGAGGGGGGACAGGGTCCCGGAGGGCTACACCTTC. The full variable domain, completed using reference TRBV9 and TRBJ1-2, is DSGVTQTPKHLITATGQRVTLRCSPRSGDLSVYWYQQSLDQGLQFLIQYYNGEERAKGNILERFSAQQFPDLHSELNLSSLELGDSALYFCASSVRGDRVPEGYTFGSGTRLTVV.

V and J are TRBV6-5 and TRBJ2-3; D uncertain. V was clipped by 0 bases and J by 5 bases, with 6 bases between them. CDR3 length: 13 residues. Germline CDR1 and CDR2: MNHEY and SVGAGI. CDR3 residues: CASSYSAIDTQYF. CDR3 bases: TGTGCCAGCAGTTACTCGGCAATAGATACGCAGTATTTT.